The 17 T cell receptor beta chains presented below share a single source sample, sequenced in a study of blood T cell repertoires in COVID-19. Sequenced by immunoSEQ multiplex PCR; TCRdb stores in-frame clones only, minus some. The sample carries over 30,000 clones, roughly 90% recorded once. Sequencing was performed on peripheral blood. Receptors were obtained from a man aged 65-85 years with acute or convalescent COVID-19.

The V call is TRBV28, the J call TRBJ2-5, with D perhaps TRBD2 (6 bases). Trimming cost V 3 bases and J 4 bases, with 15 bases left between them. The CDR3 spans 15 residues. Germline V lookup: CDR1 MDHEN, CDR2 SYDVKM. CDR3 sequence (DNA): TGTGCCAGCAGTTTGCCTAGCGCAAGATTAGAGACCCAGTACTTC. Amino acid sequence: CASSLPSARLETQYF.

V gene TRBV14 combines with J gene TRBJ1-1; a weak D match, TRBD1 (6 bases). The CDR3 contains 13 residues. Germline values: CDR1 SGHDN, CDR2 FVKESK. Trimming cost V 1 base and J 10 bases, with 13 bases left between them. The CDR3 spells CASSQVQGTTAFF. CDR3 coding DNA: TGTGCCAGCAGCCAAGTTCAGGGGACCACAGCTTTCTTT.

The chain employs TRBV4-3 and TRBJ2-6; TRBD2 might be the D (5 bases). V was cut by 0 bases and J by 1 base, with 7 bases left in between. The germline gives CDR1 LGHNA, CDR2 YSLEER. The CDR3 sequence is 16 residues long. The CDR3 protein is CASSQESGSGANVLTF. DNA of the CDR3: TGCGCCAGCAGCCAAGAATCGGGGTCTGGGGCCAACGTCCTGACTTTC.

DNA for the CDR3: TGTGCCAGCAGTTGGGATCCGGGACAGGGTGAGGGTGGGGTGAACACTGAAGCTTTCTTT. Protein: CASSWDPGQGEGGVNTEAFF. V gene TRBV2 combines with J gene TRBJ1-1; 9 bases map to TRBD1. The CDR3 totals 20 residues. With 5 bases clipped from V and 0 bases from J, the junction kept 19 bases outside the gene matches. CDR1 and CDR2 (germline): SNHLY, FYNNEI.

V usage is TRBV13 and J usage is TRBJ2-3, with 10 positions matching TRBD2. This CDR3 region has 15 residues. The germline CDR1 and CDR2 sequences are PRHDT and FYEKMQ (reference sequence). Trimming removed 5 bases from V and 7 bases from J; junction bases left unmatched: 9. This chain's CDR3 is CASSTTAGGSNTQYF. DNA for the CDR3: TGTGCCAGCAGCACAACAGCGGGAGGGTCAAATACGCAGTATTTT.

CDR3 sequence: CAIRSDGGLGGGDEQFF. CDR3 DNA sequence: TGTGCCATCAGGTCGGACGGAGGGTTAGGCGGGGGGGATGAGCAGTTCTTC. The chain joins TRBV10-3 to TRBJ2-1; 9 bases line up with TRBD2. This CDR3 has 17 amino acids. Germline CDR1 reads ENHRY; CDR2 reads SYGVKD. With 6 bases clipped from V and 8 bases from J, the junction kept 17 bases outside the gene matches.

This chain links TRBV18 with TRBJ2-3, with D possibly matching TRBD2 (5 bases). The CDR3 runs to 17 residues. V lost 3 bases and J lost 0, with 16 bases in between. The germline CDR1 and CDR2 sequences are KGHSH and LQKENI. The CDR3 nucleotides are TGTGCCAGCTCACCCCCGGTGTTAGCGAGTAGCACAGATACGCAGTATTTT. It encodes CASSPPVLASSTDTQYF.

J is TRBJ2-3 and V is TRBV10-3, with a possible D match to TRBD1 (6 bases). Deletions cut 8 bases from V and 2 bases from J, with 17 bases between. CDR1 is ENHRY and CDR2 is SYGVKD in the germline V gene. The CDR3 totals 15 residues. For the CDR3, the DNA is TGTGCCATCGCGACAGGACTCGAGTTCACAGATACGCAGTATTTT. This gives the protein CAIATGLEFTDTQYF.

The chain employs TRBV6-2 or TRBV6-3 and TRBJ2-1; 12 positions agree with TRBD2. There are 16 residues in the CDR3. From germline, CDR1 is MNHEY and CDR2 SVGEGT. The ends lost 0 bases at V and 7 bases at J; junction bases unmatched: 4. The CDR3 DNA is TGTGCCAGCAGTTACTCGACTAGCGGGAGAAATAATGAGCAGTTCTTC. Translated, it gives CASSYSTSGRNNEQFF.

This sequence joins TRBV11-2 and TRBJ2-7; 7 bases map to TRBD2. The CDR3 sequence is 13 residues long. V was clipped by 2 bases and J by 6 bases; unmatched bases: 4. CDR1 is SGHAT and CDR2 is FQNNGV in the germline V gene. The CDR3 region has the DNA TGTGCCAGCAGCTTACCGGGACTACGCGAGCAGTACTTC. Protein: CASSLPGLREQYF.

The genes are TRBV15 and TRBJ2-5; TRBD1 is a possible D gene (6 bases). The CDR3 covers 16 residues. V gave up 0 bases and J gave up 2 bases, with 13 bases separating them. Germline V lookup: CDR1 LNHNV, CDR2 YYDKDF (reference sequence). CDR3 amino acids: CATSRDRVGGQETQYF. The CDR3 region has the DNA TGTGCCACCAGCAGAGATCGAGTAGGGGGTCAAGAGACCCAGTACTTC.

This rearrangement joins TRBV6-5 to TRBJ1-4, with D possibly matching TRBD1 (5 bases). The CDR3 length is 14 residues. CDR1 MNHEY and CDR2 SVGAGI come from the germline V gene. V was trimmed by 5 bases and J by 7 bases, leaving 14 bases between them. CDR3 protein: CASSRPGIGEKLFF. The CDR3 coding sequence is TGTGCCAGCAGTCGGCCAGGGATTGGTGAAAAACTGTTTTTT.

The rearrangement uses TRBV11-2 and TRBJ2-1; D remains ambiguous. The ends were cut back, 4 bases at V and 6 bases at J, with 10 bases in the middle. CDR1 and CDR2 from the germline V gene are SGHAT and FQNNGV. The CDR3 totals 13 residues. In DNA form, the CDR3 reads TGTGCCAGCAGCTCGTTCTTCAGCAATGAGCAGTTCTTC. Its protein product is CASSSFFSNEQFF.

This sequence joins TRBV9 and TRBJ2-2, with 7 bases identical to TRBD1. This CDR3 is built from 14 residues. Trimming took 3 bases from V and 4 from J; bases not matched to a gene: 3. Germline V CDR1 and CDR2: SGDLS, YYNGEE. The CDR3: CASSAGTVTGELFF. The CDR3 DNA follows: TGTGCCAGCAGCGCTGGGACAGTCACCGGGGAGCTGTTTTTT.

This chain joins TRBV18 and TRBJ2-7; tentative D call: TRBD2 (5 bases). Germline loops: CDR1 KGHSH, CDR2 LQKENI. The ends were cut back, 3 bases at V and 3 bases at J, with 9 bases in the middle. CDR3 size: 13 residues. The CDR3 sequence: CASSPPDFYEQYF. The CDR3, as DNA: TGTGCCAGCTCACCGCCGGACTTCTACGAGCAGTACTTC.

The chain couples TRBV6-1 to TRBJ1-4; possible D gene TRBD1, 6 bases. The CDR3 consists of 16 residues. V lost 4 bases and J lost 6, with 18 bases in between. Germline CDR1 and CDR2: MNHNS and SASEGT. DNA of the CDR3: TGTGCCAGCAGTGCACGCTACAGGGTACGGGATGAAAAACTGTTTTTT. It yields the protein CASSARYRVRDEKLFF.

The CDR3 loop reads CASSSGLAGNNEQFF. CDR3 bases: TGTGCCAGCAGTTCGGGACTAGCGGGTAACAATGAGCAGTTCTTC. The chain couples TRBV27 to TRBJ2-1, with 12 positions matching TRBD2. The V gene's germline CDR1 is MNHEY and CDR2 SMNVEV (reference sequence). V shed 4 bases, J shed 5 bases, and the junction held 3 bases outside the gene matches. This CDR3 is 15 amino acids long.